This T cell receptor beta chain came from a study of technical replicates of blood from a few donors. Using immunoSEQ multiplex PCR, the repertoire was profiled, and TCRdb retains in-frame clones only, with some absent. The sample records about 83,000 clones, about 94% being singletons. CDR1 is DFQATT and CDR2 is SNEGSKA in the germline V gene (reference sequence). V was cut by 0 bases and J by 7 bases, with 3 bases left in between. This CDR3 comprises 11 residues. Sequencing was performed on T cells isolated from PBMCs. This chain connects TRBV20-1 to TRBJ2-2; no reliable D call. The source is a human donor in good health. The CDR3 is CSARDSGELFF. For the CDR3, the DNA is TGCAGTGCTAGAGACAGCGGGGAGCTGTTTTTT.